This T cell receptor (beta chain) was captured in a study of early T cells in non-severe SARS-CoV-2 infection (dated by TCRdb to about 2021). Study-level background: Because TCR sequencing relied on bulk RNA taken from unsorted whole blood, pairing of alpha and beta chains was not possible.

Library generation was performed with 5' RACE. The sample was run on a NextSeq 500. In the TCR library protocol, unique molecular identifiers were attached to individual cDNA molecules to correct for PCR bias and sequencing error. Both TCR alpha and beta chains were sequenced, and tight co-correlation was observed between alpha and beta sequence abundances in each sample. Under the source paper's analysis protocol: Decombinator V4 was used to annotate the V gene, J gene and CDR3 of the TCR sequences. TCRs were defined as expanded if a significant change between any two time points was detected under a Poisson model with p below 0.0001. TCR abundances were normalised to the total number of TCRs sequenced per sample and were expressed as counts per million. MAIT TCRs were defined by TRAV1-2 paired with TRAJ12, TRAJ20 or TRAJ33, and iNKT TCRs by TRAV10 paired with TRAJ18. VDJdb, accessed on 1 November 2021, was searched for TCRs annotated for CMV, EBV and SARS-CoV-2, and TCRs annotated for more than one antigen were excluded. TCRdb applied fastp at Q25 and MiXCR to the public reads, then kept only in-frame beta chains. Each record represents a unique CDR3 protein, reported with the most common genes and DNA among its rows. The authors' filters were not applied to this entry. This sample gives approximately 77,000 distinct CDR3 sequences in total; 4.5% to 6% of them show up just once. Approximately 7.4% of the sample is held by the ten biggest clonotypes.

Inclusive of the bounding cysteine and phenylalanine, the CDR3 is 13 residues long. Only CDR3 DNA is held: 39 bases, read in frame from base 1. The study was a case-control design nested within a healthcare worker cohort in London, UK, with weekly nasopharyngeal swab PCR tests and blood sampling. Healthcare workers were enrolled in the week of the UK lockdown, from 23 to 31 March 2020, and were followed every week for up to roughly 15 weeks. Overall study outcomes, separate from this receptor: VDJdb matching was skewed toward anti-spike CD8 responses and likely underestimated virus-specific expansions by missing private and CD4 specificities.

This clonotype was found many times. What antigen it recognizes has not been identified. Base qualities are missing; no much larger clone stands one base away. The TCR was taken from an adult who was a healthcare worker with PCR-confirmed SARS-CoV-2 infection or an uninfected control (not recorded which). The source material was whole blood, sampled at baseline. The V and J genes are TRBV21-1 and TRBJ2-1; the table assigns TRBD1, which was not confirmed against the DNA. TRBV21-1 is annotated as a pseudogene. The DNA reads as follows: TGTGCCAGGGAGGGACACCTCTACAATGAGCAGTTCTTC. It is translated as CAREGHLYNEQFF.